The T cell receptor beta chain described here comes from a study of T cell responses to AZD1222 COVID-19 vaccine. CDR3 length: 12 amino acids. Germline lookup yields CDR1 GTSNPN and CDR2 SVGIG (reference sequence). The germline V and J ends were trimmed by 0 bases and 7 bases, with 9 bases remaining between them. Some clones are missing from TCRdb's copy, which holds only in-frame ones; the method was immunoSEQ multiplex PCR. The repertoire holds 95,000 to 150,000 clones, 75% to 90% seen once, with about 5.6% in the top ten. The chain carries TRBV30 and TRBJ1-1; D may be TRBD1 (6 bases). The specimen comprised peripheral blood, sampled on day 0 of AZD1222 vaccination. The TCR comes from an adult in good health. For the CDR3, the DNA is TGTGCCTGGAGTGTACAGGGCGTTGAAGCTTTCTTT. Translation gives CAWSVQGVEAFF.